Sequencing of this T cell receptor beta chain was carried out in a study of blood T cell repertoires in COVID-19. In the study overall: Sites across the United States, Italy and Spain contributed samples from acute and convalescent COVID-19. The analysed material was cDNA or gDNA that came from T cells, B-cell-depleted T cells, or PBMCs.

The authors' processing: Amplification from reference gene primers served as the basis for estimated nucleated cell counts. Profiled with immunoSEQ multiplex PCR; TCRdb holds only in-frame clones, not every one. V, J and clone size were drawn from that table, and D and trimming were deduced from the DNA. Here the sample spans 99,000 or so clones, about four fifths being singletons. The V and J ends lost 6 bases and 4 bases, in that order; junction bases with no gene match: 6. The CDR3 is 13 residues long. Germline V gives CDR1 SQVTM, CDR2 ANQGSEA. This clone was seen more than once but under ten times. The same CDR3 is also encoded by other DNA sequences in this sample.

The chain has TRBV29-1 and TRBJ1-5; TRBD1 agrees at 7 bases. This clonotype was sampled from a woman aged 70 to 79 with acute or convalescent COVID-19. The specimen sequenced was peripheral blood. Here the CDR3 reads CSVRQGRNQPQHF. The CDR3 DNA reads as TGCAGCGTCCGACAGGGCCGGAATCAGCCCCAGCATTTT.